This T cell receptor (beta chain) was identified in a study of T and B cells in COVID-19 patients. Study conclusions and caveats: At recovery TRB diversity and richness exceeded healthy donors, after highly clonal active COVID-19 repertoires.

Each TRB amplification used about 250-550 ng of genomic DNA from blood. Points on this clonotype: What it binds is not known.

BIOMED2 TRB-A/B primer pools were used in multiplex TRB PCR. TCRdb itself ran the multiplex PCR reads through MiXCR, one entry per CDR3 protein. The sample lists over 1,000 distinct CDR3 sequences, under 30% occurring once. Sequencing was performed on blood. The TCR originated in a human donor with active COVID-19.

The CDR3: CASSRAQAGGTSNQPQHF. CDR3 DNA sequence: TGTGCCAGTAGTCGCGCTCAAGCGGGGGGGACCAGCAATCAGCCCCAGCATTTT. The V gene is TRBV19, the J gene TRBJ1-5; maybe TRBD1 (5 bases). CDR1 LNHDA and CDR2 SQIVND come from the germline V gene (reference sequence). Trimming removed 5 bases from V and 1 base from J, with 21 bases in between. CDR3 length: 18 residues.